The T cell receptor (beta chain) described here comes from a study of OX40 agonist ivuxolimab in advanced cancers. Assay: immunoSEQ multiplex PCR; the TCRdb copy retains only in-frame clones and omits some. The top ten clones hold around 10% of a sample with over 55,000 clones, roughly 90% of them seen once. CDR1 SGHNT and CDR2 YYREEE come from the germline V gene (reference sequence). The CDR3 length is 14 residues. Trimming took off 3 bases at V and 6 bases at J, with 15 bases between the two ends. V gene TRBV5-4 combines with J gene TRBJ1-2; D perhaps matches TRBD1 (6 bases). This TCR was recovered from an adult with an advanced solid tumor such as melanoma, head and neck, liver or kidney cancer. The sequencing used CD4+ or CD8+ T cells sorted from blood, collected in a trial of the OX40 agonist ivuxolimab. The DNA of the CDR3 is TGTGCCAGCAGCTCCCAGGGGAGTCCTCATGGCTACACCTTC. Protein sequence: CASSSQGSPHGYTF.